These 18 T cell receptor beta chains originate from one sample sequenced in a study of OX40 agonist ivuxolimab in advanced cancers. Using immunoSEQ multiplex PCR, the repertoire was profiled, and TCRdb retains in-frame clones only, with some absent. The sample includes around 62,000 clones, roughly 87% of them seen just once. The specimen comprised CD4+ or CD8+ T cells sorted from blood, sampled in a trial of the OX40 agonist ivuxolimab. These receptors were collected from an adult with an advanced solid tumor such as melanoma, head and neck, liver or kidney cancer.

The rearrangement joins TRBV27 to TRBJ2-5, with D unresolved. The last part of the DNA fits TRBJ2-7 better; the J call may be wrong. Germline V lookup: CDR1 MNHEY, CDR2 SMNVEV (reference sequence). The CDR3 length is 13 residues. CDR3 coding DNA: TGTGCCAGCAGTTTAACAGCAACTTACGAGCAGTACTTC. It yields the protein CASSLTATYEQYF.

This clone has only one observation. The rearrangement links TRBV11-2 to TRBJ2-1; 12 bases agree with TRBD2. CDR3 length: 16 amino acids. With V trimmed by 5 bases and J by 4 bases, 6 bases remained unmatched. In germline, CDR1 is SGHAT, CDR2 FQNNGV. CDR3 sequence reads: CASSASLAGGYNEQFF. DNA for the CDR3: TGTGCCAGCAGCGCCTCACTAGCGGGAGGATACAATGAGCAGTTCTTC.

This chain joins TRBV7-9 and TRBJ2-2, with D unclear. CDR1 and CDR2 from the germline V gene are SEHNR and FQNEAQ (reference sequence). Trimming pared 5 bases from V and 4 bases from J, leaving 11 bases between. CDR3 length: 14 residues. The CDR3 spells CASSRPLVTGELFF. The CDR3 coding sequence is TGTGCCAGCAGCCGTCCCCTCGTCACCGGGGAGCTGTTTTTT.

CDR3 residues: CASSPAGENEQFF. For the CDR3, the DNA is TGTGCCAGCAGCCCCGCGGGGGAGAATGAGCAGTTCTTC. The V call is TRBV7-9, the J call TRBJ2-1; TRBD2 agrees at 7 bases. The germline CDR1 and CDR2 sequences are SEHNR and FQNEAQ (reference sequence). The CDR3 has 13 amino acids. V gave up 5 bases and J gave up 7 bases; unmatched junction bases: 5. The full variable domain, in which reference TRBV7-9 and TRBJ2-1 provide the parts outside the CDR3, is DTGVSQNPRHKITKRGQNVTFRCDPISEHNRLYWYRQTLGQGPEFLTYFQNEAQLEKSRLLSDRFSAERPKGSFSTLEIQRTEQGDSAMYLCASSPAGENEQFFGPGTRLTVL.

The V gene is TRBV7-2, the J gene TRBJ2-7; D is perhaps TRBD2 (6 bases). Germline CDR1 SGHTA, CDR2 FQGNSA. V was shortened by 4 bases and J by 0 bases, with 16 bases between the two germline ends. This CDR3 contains 16 residues. This chain's CDR3 is CASSWTTGRSSYEQYF. The CDR3 DNA follows: TGTGCCAGCAGCTGGACGACGGGGAGGAGCTCCTACGAGCAGTACTTC.

The rearrangement links TRBV29-1 to TRBJ1-2; 7 positions agree with TRBD1. V was clipped by 1 base and J by 7 bases; unmatched bases: 3. The CDR3 spans 12 residues. Germline values: CDR1 SQVTM, CDR2 ANQGSEA. DNA for the CDR3: TGCAGCGTTGAAGGACAGGGAGGTGGCTACACCTTC. Its protein is CSVEGQGGGYTF.

The chain links TRBV9 to TRBJ2-5, with 8 bases aligning to TRBD1. This CDR3 has 17 amino acids. Germline V lookup: CDR1 SGDLS, CDR2 YYNGEE. V shed 4 bases and J 1 base; nucleotides not matched to a gene: 12. The CDR3 loop reads CASSRRLDRAGQETQYF. Here the CDR3 DNA reads TGTGCCAGCAGCCGTAGGTTGGACAGGGCGGGCCAAGAGACCCAGTACTTC.

The V and J genes are TRBV4-3 and TRBJ2-3, with TRBD1 identical over 10 bases. V was clipped by 1 base and J by 3 bases; unmatched bases: 7. This CDR3 region has 17 residues. From germline, CDR1 is LGHNA and CDR2 YSLEER. In DNA form, the CDR3 reads TGCGCCAGCAGCCAAGGGATCGGGACAGGGGCTACAGATACGCAGTATTTT. This sequence encodes CASSQGIGTGATDTQYF.

This clone was seen a few times. The V and J genes are TRBV16 and TRBJ2-7; D is undetermined. The CDR3 covers 20 residues. The V and J ends lost 0 bases and 0 bases respectively, with 24 bases between them. CDR1 is KGHSY, CDR2 FQNENV, per germline. The CDR3 sequence: CASSQSDKGSSPLSSYEQYF. Written as DNA, the CDR3 is TGTGCCAGCAGCCAATCCGATAAGGGCAGTTCCCCTTTGAGCTCCTACGAGCAGTACTTC.

This clone was seen once. The rearrangement links TRBV7-3 to TRBJ1-1; possibly TRBD1 for D (5 bases). Trimming took 4 bases from V and 4 from J, leaving 13 bases between them. The CDR3 is 14 amino acids. CDR1 SGHTA and CDR2 FQGTGA come from the germline V gene. The CDR3 sequence is CASSYERGRTEAFF. In DNA, the CDR3 is TGTGCCAGCAGCTACGAGAGGGGCCGCACTGAAGCTTTCTTT.

The rearrangement uses TRBV6-5 and TRBJ1-4; 7 bases are shared with TRBD1. Unmatched junction bases numbered 4, after V lost 2 bases and J lost 4 bases. The length of the CDR3 is 15 residues. Germline values: CDR1 MNHEY, CDR2 SVGAGI. The CDR3 sequence: CASSYRGLNNEKLFF. The CDR3 bases are TGTGCCAGCAGTTACAGGGGGCTAAATAATGAAAAACTGTTTTTT.

This sequence joins TRBV27 and TRBJ2-1; TRBD2 matches at 14 bases. V was clipped by 4 bases and J by 9 bases; unmatched bases: 14. In germline, CDR1 is MNHEY, CDR2 SMNVEV (reference sequence). There are 18 residues in the CDR3. The chain's CDR3 is CASSSSLGTSGSIGEQFF. In DNA, the CDR3 is TGTGCCAGCAGTTCTTCCCTTGGGACTAGCGGGAGTATAGGTGAGCAGTTCTTC.

The chain recombines TRBV27 with TRBJ1-2; D uncertain. Germline CDR1 reads MNHEY; CDR2 reads SMNVEV (reference sequence). CDR3 size: 17 residues. V lost 5 bases to trimming and J lost 4 bases, with 23 bases between them. The CDR3 loop is CASSPTAGPRWSYGYTF. DNA of the CDR3: TGTGCCAGCAGTCCCACGGCTGGCCCTCGGTGGTCCTATGGCTACACCTTC.

The chain links TRBV2 to TRBJ1-2, with D perhaps TRBD1 (6 bases). CDR1 and CDR2 (germline): SNHLY, FYNNEI. This CDR3 spans 13 amino acids. Trimming took off 2 bases at V and 2 bases at J, with 6 bases between the two ends. The CDR3 is CASSEQGNYGYTF. In DNA form, the CDR3 reads TGTGCCAGCAGTGAACAGGGGAACTATGGCTACACCTTC.

The chain joins TRBV9 to TRBJ2-5; possibly TRBD1 for D (5 bases). This CDR3 is built from 12 residues. The ends were cut back, 5 bases at V and 9 bases at J, with 14 bases in the middle. Germline values: CDR1 SGDLS, CDR2 YYNGEE. CDR3 in amino acids: CASSPEQEPQYF. The CDR3 nucleotides read TGTGCCAGCAGTCCCGAACAGGAGCCCCAGTACTTC.

The chain uses TRBV5-6 and TRBJ2-5; D possibly corresponds to TRBD1 (6 bases). The DNA end favors TRBJ2-7, so the J call may be wrong. The CDR3 extends over 14 amino acids. CDR1 is SGHDT, CDR2 YYEEEE, per germline. The CDR3 nucleotides are TGTGCCAGCAGCTTGGGGGACACCTGGACCGAGCAGTACTTC. Amino acids: CASSLGDTWTEQYF.

This clone appeared a single time. The chain employs TRBV7-6 and TRBJ1-4; 7 bases match TRBD1. Germline CDR1 reads SGHVS; CDR2 reads FNYEAQ. Unmatched junction bases numbered 6, after V lost 5 bases and J lost 6 bases. The CDR3 contains 14 residues. The CDR3 nucleotides are TGTGCCAGCAGCCGACAGGGTCCGGATGAAAAACTGTTTTTT. Encoded protein: CASSRQGPDEKLFF.

The gene calls are TRBV6-5 and TRBJ1-4; D is undetermined. There are 16 residues in the CDR3. V dropped 0 bases and J dropped 8 bases, with 16 bases sitting between them. Germline CDR1 reads MNHEY; CDR2 reads SVGAGI. CDR3 nucleotide sequence: TGTGCCAGCAGTTACTCGAGAGGGCGCGGAGGAGAAAAACTGTTTTTT. Translation: CASSYSRGRGGEKLFF.